The 8 T cell receptor beta chains reported below all come from one sample, sequenced in a study of Graves' ophthalmopathy and Graves' hyperthyroidism. Amplifying from RNA transcripts, the study obtained TCR beta CDR3 regions. Scientists carried out first-round RT-PCR using HTBI primers and then a second-round multiplex PCR. A single record per CDR3 protein comes from TCRdb applying MiXCR to the multiplex PCR reads. Among approximately 540,000 distinct CDR3 sequences listed, under 45% were seen once. Sequenced material: peripheral blood or thyroid tissue (not recorded which). These TCRs come from an adult man with Graves' hyperthyroidism.

In its sample, this clonotype was seen many times. This chain joins TRBV19 and TRBJ1-2; possible D gene TRBD1, 5 bases. Germline assignment: CDR1 LNHDA and CDR2 SQIVND (reference sequence). This CDR3 comprises 14 residues. The germline V and J ends were trimmed by 11 bases and 3 bases, with 19 bases remaining between them. CDR3 sequence reads: CAPMAGLLDYGYTF. The CDR3 DNA follows: TGTGCCCCTATGGCAGGGTTGTTGGACTATGGCTACACCTTC.

Details on this clonotype: Given a much more abundant clone one base away, this may be a read error. This rearrangement joins TRBV6-1 to TRBJ2-5; no clear D. Trimming left V 4 bases short and J 5 bases short, with 11 bases between. The V gene's germline CDR1 is MNHNS and CDR2 SASEGT. The CDR3 runs to 13 residues. CDR3 sequence reads: CASSGVGRETQYF. CDR3 coding DNA: TGTGCCAGCAGTGGTGTCGGCCGGGAGACCCAGTACTTC.

In regard to this clonotype: A much larger clone is a single base away; this may be a read error. The chain couples TRBV10-3 to TRBJ1-2; tentatively, D is TRBD1 (5 bases). CDR1 is ENHRY, CDR2 SYGVKD, per germline. The ends were cut back, 6 bases at V and 6 bases at J, with 11 bases in the middle. This CDR3 is built from 12 residues. The CDR3 loop reads CAIRGPGNGYTF. In DNA, the CDR3 is TGTGCCATCAGGGGGCCAGGGAATGGCTACACCTTC.

This clonotype was counted between two and nine times. The chain links TRBV11-2 to TRBJ2-7; D is undetermined. The CDR3 is made up of 13 amino acids. Germline V gene sequence: CDR1 SGHAT, CDR2 FQNNGV. Trimming took off 7 bases at V and 0 bases at J, with 10 bases between the two ends. CDR3 DNA: TGTGCCAGCATCTCAGGCGACTCCTACGAGCAGTACTTC. It translates to CASISGDSYEQYF.

This clonotype occurred a few times. The chain is built from TRBV24-1 and TRBJ2-1; possibly TRBD2 for D (7 bases). Trimming stripped 4 bases from V and 5 bases from J, with 8 bases between. The CDR3 covers 13 residues. Germline V lookup: CDR1 KGHDR, CDR2 SFDVKD. The CDR3 nucleotides are TGTGCCACCAGTGAAGGGGGGGACAATGAGCAGTTCTTC. It codes for CATSEGGDNEQFF.

This chain connects TRBV6-5 to TRBJ2-6, with 7 bases lining up with TRBD1. CDR3 size: 19 residues. Germline-derived CDR1 and CDR2 are MNHEY and SVGAGI. V shed 2 bases, J shed 0 bases, and the junction held 10 bases outside the gene matches. Here the CDR3 DNA reads TGTGCCAGCAGTTACCTGACCGGGACAGCCATCTCTGGGGCCAACGTCCTGACTTTC. This gives the protein CASSYLTGTAISGANVLTF.

V is TRBV9 and J is TRBJ2-2, with TRBD2 matching 10 bases. J lost 6 bases, V lost 0 bases, and 5 bases had no gene match. CDR1 and CDR2 from the germline V gene are SGDLS and YYNGEE. There are 16 residues in the CDR3. The CDR3 sequence is CASSVGASGRPGELFF. CDR3 DNA: TGTGCCAGCAGCGTAGGGGCTAGCGGGAGACCCGGGGAGCTGTTTTTT.

The rearrangement uses TRBV30 and TRBJ1-4; D gene uncertain. This CDR3 contains 15 residues. The germline CDR1 and CDR2 sequences are GTSNPN and SVGIG (reference sequence). V dropped 2 bases and J dropped 0 bases, with 10 bases sitting between them. In DNA form, the CDR3 reads TGTGCCTGGAGTAGGACGGGAGCAACTAATGAAAAACTGTTTTTT. Encoded protein: CAWSRTGATNEKLFF.